The 14 T cell receptor beta chains below were found in one sample sequenced in a study of beta chain features in type 1 diabetes. The whole isolated RNA underwent reverse transcription, so sequencing captured expressed TCRB transcripts. The table came from immunoSEQ multiplex PCR; TCRdb's copy has only in-frame clones and leaves some out. This sample yields about 930,000 clones, of which 15% to 20% are seen a single time; 0.02% to 0.025% belongs to the top ten. Sample: naive CD4+ T cells from blood. The source of these receptors is a woman younger than 30 in good health.

The V and J genes are TRBV5-4 and TRBJ2-1, with 7 bases fitting TRBD2. CDR3 length: 16 residues. In germline, CDR1 is SGHNT, CDR2 YYREEE (reference sequence). The trim removed 5 bases at V and 4 bases at J, leaving 12 bases unmatched. The CDR3 sequence: CASRILADGMYNEQFF. CDR3 sequence (DNA): TGTGCCAGCAGGATCCTAGCGGACGGGATGTACAATGAGCAGTTCTTC.

The chain uses TRBV4-2 and TRBJ2-7; D is undetermined. The CDR3 is 13 residues long. Trimming cost V 5 bases and J 4 bases, with 12 bases left between them. Germline CDR1 LGHNA, CDR2 YNFKEQ. The CDR3 protein is CASSSDEAYEQYF. In DNA form, the CDR3 reads TGTGCCAGCAGCTCAGACGAGGCTTACGAGCAGTACTTC.

In this sample, this clone turned up a few times. This chain uses TRBV7-9 with TRBJ2-4; the D call may be TRBD1 or TRBD2 (5 bases each). CDR3 size: 18 residues. Germline CDR1 and CDR2: SEHNR and FQNEAQ (reference sequence). V was clipped by 0 bases and J by 7 bases, with 22 bases between them. The CDR3, as DNA: TGTGCCAGCAGCTTAGCGGGGGATACATTAGGGTCTTCGAACATTCAGTACTTC. This translates into CASSLAGDTLGSSNIQYF.

This clone was recorded a few times. The DNA for the CDR3 is TGTGCCAGCAGTACGCCGACAGGTCCCTCCCTTTACGAGCAGTACTTC. This sequence encodes CASSTPTGPSLYEQYF. The rearrangement joins TRBV28 to TRBJ2-7, with a weak D call TRBD1 (6 bases). The germline V gene has CDR1 MDHEN and CDR2 SYDVKM. V lost 5 bases and J lost 4, with 21 bases in between. There are 16 residues in the CDR3.

This clone has a handful of counts. The chain employs TRBV6-5 and TRBJ2-1, with a tentative D call TRBD1 (5 bases). The CDR3 is made up of 13 amino acids. The V gene's germline CDR1 is MNHEY and CDR2 SVGAGI. V was trimmed by 5 bases and J by 2 bases, leaving 7 bases between them. CDR3 in DNA: TGTGCCAGCAGTCCCAGGGCCTACAATGAGCAGTTCTTC. Translating it yields CASSPRAYNEQFF.

In this sample, this clone turned up a few times. The CDR3 coding sequence is TGTGCCAGCAGTTCCGGACAGAGTAATGAAAAACTGTTTTTT. Protein: CASSSGQSNEKLFF. The rearrangement joins TRBV28 to TRBJ1-4; D is possibly TRBD1 (6 bases). The CDR3 has 14 residues. Germline V gene sequence: CDR1 MDHEN, CDR2 SYDVKM. Deletions cut 4 bases from V and 4 bases from J, with 10 bases between.

On this clone: One end of the junction fails to match germline, which may point to a read error. The chain has TRBV7-2 and TRBJ2-1; 7 bases are a match to TRBD2. This CDR3 is built from 18 residues. Per germline, CDR1 SGHTA and CDR2 FQGNSA. The CDR3 bases are TGTGCCAGCAGCTATCACTACATTACGCGGGAGTATACCAATGCGCAGTTCTTC. Protein product: CASSYHYITREYTNAQFF.

This clone has just a few counts. The sample holds other DNA sequences that translate to the same CDR3. V is TRBV18 and J is TRBJ2-3; D is unclear. CDR1 KGHSH and CDR2 LQKENI come from the germline V gene. The V end was cut by 3 bases, the J end by 5 bases, with 6 bases between. There are 12 residues in the CDR3. This CDR3 is CASSPREDTQYF. CDR3 sequence (DNA): TGTGCCAGCTCACCCCGAGAAGATACGCAGTATTTT.

The chain carries TRBV7-9 and TRBJ1-2, with D hard to call. The CDR3 consists of 10 residues. Germline loops: CDR1 SEHNR, CDR2 FQNEAQ (reference sequence). V gave up 3 bases and J gave up 8 bases, with 4 bases separating them. The CDR3 DNA follows: TGTGCCAGCAGCTTTCGGGGCTACACCTTC. It encodes CASSFRGYTF.

The rearrangement joins TRBV7-9 to TRBJ2-1; 8 nucleotides align to TRBD2. The V gene end was trimmed by 4 bases and the J gene end by 8 bases; junction bases not matched to a gene: 7. Looked up from germline, CDR1 is SEHNR and CDR2 is FQNEAQ (reference sequence). CDR3 size: 14 residues. CDR3 residues: CASSSDSGMYEQFF. DNA for the CDR3: TGTGCCAGCAGCTCGGATAGCGGGATGTATGAGCAGTTCTTC.

The chain combines TRBV7-2 with TRBJ2-3; 7 bases fit TRBD1. The germline V gene encodes CDR1 SGHTA and CDR2 FQGNSA. This CDR3 has 16 amino acids. Losses at the gene ends were 4 bases for V and 4 bases for J; bases not matched to a gene: 11. The DNA for the CDR3 is TGTGCCAGCAGCTACCGCCGGGACAGCTTCGCAGATACGCAGTATTTT. Its protein is CASSYRRDSFADTQYF.

The chain carries TRBV4-2 and TRBJ2-3; 9 bases agree with TRBD2. Germline CDR1 LGHNA, CDR2 YNFKEQ. Unmatched junction bases numbered 2, after V lost 4 bases and J lost 0 bases. The CDR3 sequence is 15 residues long. DNA of the CDR3: TGTGCCAGCAGCCGACTAGCGGAGAGCACAGATACGCAGTATTTT. Encoded protein: CASSRLAESTDTQYF.

The chain employs TRBV13 and TRBJ2-2; D is unresolved. Germline V gene sequence: CDR1 PRHDT, CDR2 FYEKMQ (reference sequence). The CDR3 consists of 13 residues. V shed 3 bases and J shed 5 bases, with 7 bases lying between them. This CDR3 reads CASSFHKTGELFF. For the CDR3, the DNA is TGTGCCAGCAGCTTCCACAAGACCGGGGAGCTGTTTTTT. Supplemented by reference TRBV13 and TRBJ2-2, the full variable domain reads AAGVIQSPRHLIKEKRETATLKCYPIPRHDTVYWYQQGPGQDPQFLISFYEKMQSDKGSIPDRFSAQQFSDYHSELNMSSLELGDSALYFCASSFHKTGELFFGEGSRLTVL.

This rearrangement joins TRBV4-2 to TRBJ1-4, with a weak D call TRBD1 (5 bases). From germline, CDR1 is LGHNA and CDR2 YNFKEQ. V lost 0 bases, J lost 8 bases, and 7 bases lay in between. CDR3 size: 13 residues. CDR3 coding DNA: TGTGCCAGCAGCCAAGAGGGGGACGAAAAACTGTTTTTT. Amino acid sequence: CASSQEGDEKLFF.